Presented here are 14 T cell receptor beta chains from one specimen sequenced in a study of cytomegalovirus exposure and HLA in healthy donors. A multiplex PCR was run with 60 Vbeta primers and 13 Jbeta primers. The repertoire was sequenced with immunoSEQ multiplex PCR; TCRdb's copy has only in-frame clones and lacks some. Counted here are roughly 180,000 clones, 75% to 85% occurring once; the ten biggest clones make up 2% to 3%. Sample: PBMCs. These receptors all come from a woman aged 30 to 39 in good health and CMV-seropositive.

The rearrangement joins TRBV5-1 to TRBJ1-1; D remains unclear. V shed 4 bases and J shed 5 bases, with 12 bases lying between them. This CDR3 has 13 amino acids. Per germline, CDR1 SGHRS and CDR2 YFSETQ. The CDR3 region has the DNA TGCGCCAGCAGCATAACCGGGAGAACTGAAGCTTTCTTT. Its protein is CASSITGRTEAFF.

The V and J genes are TRBV10-3 and TRBJ2-7, with D unclear. The CDR3 is made up of 12 amino acids. Trimming took 9 bases from V and 0 from J, leaving 9 bases between them. Germline V lookup: CDR1 ENHRY, CDR2 SYGVKD. The CDR3 DNA reads as TGTGCCATTTCTTGGAGCTCCTACGAGCAGTACTTC. Translation: CAISWSSYEQYF.

The J gene is TRBJ2-2, the V gene TRBV5-1, with D uncertain. V shed 5 bases and J shed 0 bases, with 8 bases lying between them. The CDR3 consists of 14 residues. The V gene's germline CDR1 is SGHRS and CDR2 YFSETQ. This chain's CDR3 is CASSLAANTGELFF. In nucleotides, the CDR3 is TGCGCCAGCAGTCTTGCAGCGAACACCGGGGAGCTGTTTTTT.

CDR3 DNA sequence: TGTGCCAGCTCACCACCAAGAAGATCGGGGAGCTCCTACGAGCAGTACTTC. This gives the protein CASSPPRRSGSSYEQYF. This chain joins TRBV18 and TRBJ2-7; maybe TRBD2 (5 bases). Trimming stripped 0 bases from V and 0 bases from J, with 15 bases between. The CDR3 has 17 amino acids. Looked up from germline, CDR1 is KGHSH and CDR2 is LQKENI.

The V and J genes are TRBV7-9 and TRBJ1-2; 7 nucleotides agree with TRBD1. This CDR3 comprises 16 residues. Germline V CDR1 and CDR2: SEHNR, FQNEAQ (reference sequence). The ends lost 5 bases at V and 2 bases at J; junction bases unmatched: 11. In nucleotides, the CDR3 is TGTGCCAGCAGCGGGATGTGGGGACAGCCGAACTATGGCTACACCTTC. It encodes CASSGMWGQPNYGYTF.

CDR3: CATSNDRDGGYTF. CDR3 DNA sequence: TGTGCCACCAGCAACGACAGGGACGGCGGCTACACCTTC. The chain couples TRBV15 to TRBJ1-2; TRBD1 matches 7 bases. Looked up from germline, CDR1 is LNHNV and CDR2 is YYDKDF (reference sequence). The ends lost 4 bases at V and 8 bases at J; junction bases unmatched: 7. This CDR3 is built from 13 residues.

This clone was seen only once. V usage is TRBV7-6 and J usage is TRBJ2-7, with TRBD1 as a possible D gene (6 bases). Germline assignment: CDR1 SGHVS and CDR2 FNYEAQ. The CDR3 is made up of 15 amino acids. The V end lost 0 bases, the J end lost 0 bases, and 9 bases lay between the germline ends. In nucleotides, the CDR3 is TGTGCCAGCAGCTTAGCTGGGGGCTTCTCCTACGAGCAGTACTTC. Its translation is CASSLAGGFSYEQYF.

As regards this clone: The same CDR3 is also encoded by other DNA sequences in this sample. The chain uses TRBV7-2 and TRBJ1-5; D is uncertain. V was shortened by 1 base and J by 0 bases, with 7 bases between the two germline ends. Germline V gives CDR1 SGHTA, CDR2 FQGNSA. This CDR3 has 15 residues. As DNA, the CDR3 is TGTGCCAGCAGCTTAGTGGGAGATAGCAATCAGCCCCAGCATTTT. Its protein is CASSLVGDSNQPQHF.

The V call is TRBV27, the J call TRBJ2-1; 9 bases fit TRBD1. V lost 3 bases, J lost 7 bases, and 4 bases stayed unmatched. Germline loops: CDR1 MNHEY, CDR2 SMNVEV (reference sequence). This CDR3 spans 14 amino acids. CDR3: CASSFLGQGNEQFF. Here the CDR3 DNA reads TGTGCCAGCAGTTTCTTAGGACAGGGGAATGAGCAGTTCTTC.

This sequence joins TRBV2 and TRBJ2-7; 8 bases line up with TRBD1. From germline, CDR1 is SNHLY and CDR2 FYNNEI. V was clipped by 6 bases and J by 3 bases; unmatched bases: 7. The CDR3 runs to 14 residues. CDR3 DNA: TGTGCCAGCAGGGAGGGACAGGTTTTCTACGAGCAGTACTTC. Protein sequence: CASREGQVFYEQYF.

This rearrangement joins TRBV4-1 to TRBJ2-5; TRBD2 matches at 11 bases. CDR1 and CDR2 (germline): MGHRA, YSYEKL. The CDR3 totals 19 residues. V dropped 1 base and J dropped 2; count of bases not matched to a gene: 12. The chain's CDR3 is CASSQAFGAASGGQETQYF. In nucleotides, the CDR3 is TGCGCCAGCAGCCAAGCGTTTGGGGCAGCTAGCGGGGGGCAAGAGACCCAGTACTTC.

With regard to this clone: Other DNA sequences in this sample translate to the same CDR3. The chain uses TRBV9 and TRBJ1-5, with TRBD1 identical over 7 bases. V shed 0 bases and J 3 bases; nucleotides not matched to a gene: 3. The CDR3 runs 15 residues. Germline CDR1 and CDR2: SGDLS and YYNGEE. Written as DNA, the CDR3 is TGTGCCAGCAGCGTAGGGGGACAGAACAATCAGCCCCAGCATTTT. This gives the protein CASSVGGQNNQPQHF. The full variable domain, rest sourced from reference TRBV9 and TRBJ1-5, is DSGVTQTPKHLITATGQRVTLRCSPRSGDLSVYWYQQSLDQGLQFLIQYYNGEERAKGNILERFSAQQFPDLHSELNLSSLELGDSALYFCASSVGGQNNQPQHFGDGTRLSIL.

This chain connects TRBV28 to TRBJ2-5; TRBD1 matches 10 bases. The ends lost 5 bases at V and 5 bases at J; junction bases unmatched: 8. In germline, CDR1 is MDHEN, CDR2 SYDVKM. The CDR3 extends over 15 amino acids. CDR3 sequence: CASSLRTGGIETQYF. The CDR3 DNA follows: TGTGCCAGCAGTCTTAGGACAGGGGGTATCGAGACCCAGTACTTC.

The CDR3 region is CASSTGGVRNYGYTF. The CDR3 nucleotides read TGTGCCAGTAGTACAGGGGGCGTTCGAAACTATGGCTACACCTTC. The chain carries TRBV19 and TRBJ1-2; 8 nucleotides align to TRBD1. The CDR3 is made up of 15 amino acids. Germline-derived CDR1 and CDR2 are LNHDA and SQIVND (reference sequence). After removal of 4 bases from V and 2 bases from J, the junction contained 6 bases not matched to a gene.